Below are 5 T cell receptor beta chains sequenced from a single sample in a study of blood T cell repertoires in COVID-19. Sequenced by immunoSEQ multiplex PCR; TCRdb stores in-frame clones only, minus some. The sample lists a few hundred thousand clones, roughly 85% occurring once. The sequenced sample was peripheral blood. These receptors came from a woman younger than 30 with acute or convalescent COVID-19.

This rearrangement joins TRBV29-1 to TRBJ2-7; tentatively, D is TRBD2 (5 bases). The V and J ends lost 1 base and 3 bases respectively, with 19 bases between them. Germline V gene data show CDR1 as SQVTM and CDR2 as ANQGSEA. This CDR3 spans 16 amino acids. CDR3 in DNA: TGCAGCGTTGAAGCGATGAACCGGGAAGGTTACTACGAGCAGTACTTC. It yields the protein CSVEAMNREGYYEQYF.

This rearrangement joins TRBV5-1 to TRBJ1-3; TRBD1 agrees at 8 bases. The CDR3 extends over 14 amino acids. V lost 4 bases to trimming and J lost 3 bases; unmatched junction nucleotides: 3. CDR1 and CDR2 (germline): SGHRS, YFSETQ. This CDR3 is CASSATGDGNTIYF. The DNA of the CDR3 is TGCGCCAGCAGCGCGACAGGGGATGGAAACACCATATATTTT.

This chain joins TRBV18 and TRBJ2-7; 7 nucleotides line up with TRBD1. The germline gives CDR1 KGHSH, CDR2 LQKENI. The CDR3 is 15 residues long. With 4 bases clipped from V and 3 bases from J, the junction kept 9 bases outside the gene matches. As DNA, the CDR3 is TGTGCCAGCTCACGCCCGAGACAGGGATACTACGAGCAGTACTTC. Translated, it gives CASSRPRQGYYEQYF. The whole variable domain, remainder taken from reference TRBV18 and TRBJ2-7, is NAGVMQNPRHLVRRRGQEARLRCSPMKGHSHVYWYRQLPEEGLKFMVYLQKENIIDESGMPKERFSAEFPKEGPSILRIQQVVRGDSAAYFCASSRPRQGYYEQYFGPGTRLTVT.

This chain joins TRBV11-2 and TRBJ1-3; TRBD1 matches 7 bases. V was pared by 4 bases and J by 3 bases, with 9 bases of the junction left unmatched. This CDR3 contains 16 residues. In germline, CDR1 is SGHAT, CDR2 FQNNGV. DNA for the CDR3: TGTGCCAGCAGCTCTAACAGGGGCTCGCGTGGAAACACCATATATTTT. It yields the protein CASSSNRGSRGNTIYF. Using reference TRBV11-2 and TRBJ1-3 for the parts outside the CDR3, the full variable domain is EAGVAQSPRYKIIEKRQSVAFWCNPISGHATLYWYQQILGQGPKLLIQFQNNGVVDDSQLPKDRFSAERLKGVDSTLKIQPAKLEDSAVYLCASSSNRGSRGNTIYFGEGSWLTVV.

The table lists this clone with a count of one. The rearrangement uses TRBV9 and TRBJ1-1; 7 bases fit TRBD1. V lost 0 bases and J lost 0; bases outside the gene matches: 2. The CDR3 has 15 residues. Germline-derived CDR1 and CDR2 are SGDLS and YYNGEE. The CDR3 here is CASSVGGQMNTEAFF. DNA of the CDR3: TGTGCCAGCAGCGTAGGGGGACAGATGAACACTGAAGCTTTCTTT.